This TCR beta chain emerged from a study of CD8+ T cells in alopecia areata. With regard to this clone: Its antigen is still unknown.

PBMCs yielded sorted CD4+ and CD8+ T cells. Sequencing used cDNA as its template, made by extracting RNA and reverse transcribing it. The assay was immunoSEQ multiplex PCR, and TCRdb's table has in-frame clones only and misses some. The sample includes approximately 150,000 clones, just over 65% of them seen just once. Whole-study results and caveats: Scalp sequencing also captures normal skin's resident alphabeta T cells. Alopecia totalis/universalis scalp especially showed more expanded CD8+ clones than normal scalp.

The sequence came from a human donor with alopecia areata. The source material was CD8+ T cells sorted from blood, sampled at week 0.

CDR3 nucleotide sequence: TGTGCCTTGGAGAGGGATGTAGGCTACACCTTC. This encodes CALERDVGYTF. V is TRBV30 and J is TRBJ1-2; D call uncertain. Trimming removed 7 bases at V and 8 bases at J, with 14 bases between. The germline V gene has CDR1 GTSNPN and CDR2 SVGIG (reference sequence). The CDR3 is 11 residues long.